This TCR beta chain is drawn from a study of blood T cell repertoires in COVID-19. Study background: The United States, Italy and Spain provided the acute and convalescent COVID-19 samples. Nucleic acid was either cDNA or gDNA, and it came from T cells, B-cell-depleted T cells, or PBMCs.

Original methodology: How many nucleated cells were present was estimated from reference gene primer amplification. Clones were read by immunoSEQ multiplex PCR, and TCRdb kept only the in-frame ones, dropping some. That table gives V, J and clone size, and the DNA gave D and trimming. Of some 100,000 clones listed, about nine tenths are singletons. Trimming stripped 4 bases from V and 6 bases from J, with 15 bases between. CDR3 length: 14 residues. Germline CDR1 and CDR2: LNHDA and SQIVND (reference sequence). The gene calls are TRBV19 and TRBJ1-2; D is perhaps TRBD1 (5 bases). Sequenced: peripheral blood. The TCR sequence derives from a human donor in a cohort sampled during active COVID-19. The chain's CDR3 is CASSTAGRDNGYTF. The CDR3 DNA is TGTGCCAGTAGTACCGCCGGCAGGGATAATGGCTACACCTTC.